A selection of T cell receptor beta chains follows, all from one sample in a study of blood T cell repertoires in COVID-19. Clones were sequenced by immunoSEQ multiplex PCR, and TCRdb holds only the in-frame ones, with some missing. In the table there are 98,000 or so clones, 91% of which are singletons. The material sequenced was peripheral blood. The receptors shown here come from a human donor in a cohort sampled during active COVID-19. CDR3s include the opening cysteine and the closing phenylalanine or tryptophan. A D gene is named only where the DNA matches it firmly. The size of a clone is reported for some rows only, either as once, few or many, or as a class for expanded clones.

>TRBJ1-3|TRBV25-1|NA|NA
CASRSGSSGNTIYF
>TRBJ2-3|TRBV7-2|NA|TRBD1
CASSPYGQGLDTQYF
>TRBJ2-2|TRBV19|few|NA
CASKRTPNTGELFF
>TRBJ1-1|TRBV9|NA|NA
CASSVALEAEAFF
>TRBJ1-4|TRBV7-9|NA|TRBD1
CASSKQGAANEKLFF
>TRBJ2-2|TRBV13|NA|NA
CASRPAGRTTGELFF
>TRBJ2-1|TRBV30|NA|NA
CAWTGKVNEQFF
>TRBJ2-7|TRBV5-6|NA|TRBD1
CASSGDRGYEQYF
>TRBJ1-5|TRBV30|NA|NA
CAWSVGYNQPQHF
>TRBJ2-3|TRBV11-2|NA|NA
CASSLGSPRDSRSDTQYF